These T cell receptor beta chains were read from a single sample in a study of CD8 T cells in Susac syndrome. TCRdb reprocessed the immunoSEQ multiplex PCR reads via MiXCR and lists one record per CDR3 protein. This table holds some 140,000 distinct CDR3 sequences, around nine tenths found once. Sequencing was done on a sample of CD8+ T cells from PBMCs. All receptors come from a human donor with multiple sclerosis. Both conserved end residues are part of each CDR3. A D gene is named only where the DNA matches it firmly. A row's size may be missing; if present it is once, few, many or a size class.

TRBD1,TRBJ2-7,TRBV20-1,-,CSARDVDRDSYEQYF,TGCAGTGCTAGAGATGTGGACAGGGACTCCTACGAGCAGTACTTC
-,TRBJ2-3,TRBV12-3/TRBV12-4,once,CASSLGLALLPPF,TGTGCCAGCAGTTTAGGCCTGGCACTCCTCCCTCCCTTT
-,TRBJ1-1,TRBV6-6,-,CASSYGEGDTEAFF,TGTGCCAGCAGTTACGGGGAAGGGGACACTGAAGCTTTCTTT
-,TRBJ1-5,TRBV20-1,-,CSAKAPGIGQPQHF,TGCAGTGCTAAGGCCCCAGGGATAGGTCAGCCCCAGCATTTT
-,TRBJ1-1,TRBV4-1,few,CASSQDWGANTEAFF,TGCGCCAGCAGCCAAGATTGGGGAGCTAACACTGAAGCTTTCTTT
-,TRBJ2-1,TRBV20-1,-,CSALAPTYNEQFF,TGCAGTGCTTTAGCGCCTACCTACAATGAGCAGTTCTTC
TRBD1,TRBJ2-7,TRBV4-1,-,CASSHGQGGLYEQYF,TGCGCCAGCAGCCACGGACAGGGGGGGCTCTACGAGCAGTACTTC
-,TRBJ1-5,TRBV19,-,CASVEFEAVGQPQHF,TGTGCCAGCGTCGAATTTGAGGCGGTTGGTCAGCCCCAGCATTTT
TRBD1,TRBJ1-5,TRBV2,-,CASTQDRSNQPQHF,TGTGCCAGCACCCAGGACAGGAGCAATCAGCCCCAGCATTTT
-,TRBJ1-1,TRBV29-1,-,CSVEVEGTEAFF,TGCAGCGTTGAAGTGGAGGGCACTGAAGCTTTCTTT
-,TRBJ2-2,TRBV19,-,CASSIANTGELFF,TGTGCCAGTAGTATCGCGAACACCGGGGAGCTGTTTTTT
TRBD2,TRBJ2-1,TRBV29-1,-,CSVGVPGGNEQFF,TGCAGCGTTGGGGTTCCGGGGGGGAATGAGCAGTTCTTC
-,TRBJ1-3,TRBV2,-,CVYEGTGNTIYF,TGTGTCTACGAGGGGACTGGAAACACCATATATTTT
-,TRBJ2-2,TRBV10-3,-,CATEGAGTGELFF,TGTGCCACCGAGGGTGCGGGCACCGGGGAGCTGTTTTTT
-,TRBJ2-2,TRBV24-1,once,CATSDKLNTGELFF,TGTGCCACCAGTGATAAACTGAACACCGGGGAGCTGTTTTTT
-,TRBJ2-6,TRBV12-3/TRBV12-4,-,CASTYSGVLTF,TGTGCCAGCACTTACTCCGGCGTCCTGACTTTC
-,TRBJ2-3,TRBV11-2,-,CASSPVPPGRSTDTQYF,TGTGCCAGCAGCCCCGTCCCTCCGGGACGCTCCACAGATACGCAGTATTTT
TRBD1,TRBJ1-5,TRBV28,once,CASSSRTGSQPQHF,TGTGCCAGCAGTTCACGGACAGGTTCCCAGCCCCAGCATTTT
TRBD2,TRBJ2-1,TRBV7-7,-,CASSLAGGMDEQFF,TGTGCCAGCAGCTTAGCGGGAGGGATGGATGAGCAGTTCTTC
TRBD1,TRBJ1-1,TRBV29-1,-,CSAKQGEVDTEAFF,TGCAGCGCCAAACAGGGGGAGGTTGACACTGAAGCTTTCTTT
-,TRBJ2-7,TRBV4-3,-,CASSQESSGAGQITYEQYF,TGCGCCAGCAGCCAAGAATCATCGGGCGCGGGACAGATAACCTACGAGCAGTACTTC
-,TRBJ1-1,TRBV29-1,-,CSVEGSDAAEAFF,TGCAGCGTTGAAGGATCCGACGCCGCTGAAGCTTTCTTT
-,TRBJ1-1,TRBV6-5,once,CASKQGYEAFF,TGTGCCAGCAAACAGGGCTACGAAGCTTTCTTT
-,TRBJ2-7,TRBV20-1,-,CSAESRDKLYEQYF,TGCAGTGCCGAAAGTCGGGACAAGCTCTACGAGCAGTACTTC
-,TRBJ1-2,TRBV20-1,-,CSGRGSANYGYTF,TGCAGTGGAAGGGGGTCGGCTAACTATGGCTACACCTTC
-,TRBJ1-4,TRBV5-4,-,CASRNWLENEKLFF,TGTGCCAGCCGCAATTGGTTGGAAAATGAAAAACTGTTTTTT
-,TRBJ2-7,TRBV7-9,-,CATGGSSYEQYF,TGTGCCACCGGGGGTAGCTCCTACGAGCAGTACTTC
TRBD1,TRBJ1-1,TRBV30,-,CAWSDLAGGVTEAFF,TGTGCCTGGAGTGATCTGGCAGGGGGAGTCACTGAAGCTTTCTTT
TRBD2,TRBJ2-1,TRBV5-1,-,CASSLDSTSGRLSYNEQFF,TGCGCCAGCAGCTTGGACTCGACTAGCGGGAGGCTTTCCTACAATGAGCAGTTCTTC
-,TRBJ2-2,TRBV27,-,CASSLQTSGELFF,TGTGCCAGCAGTTTACAGACAAGCGGGGAGCTGTTTTTT
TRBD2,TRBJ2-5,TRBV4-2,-,CASSQDSPSGSETQYF,TGTGCCAGCAGCCAAGATTCCCCTAGCGGGAGTGAGACCCAGTACTTC
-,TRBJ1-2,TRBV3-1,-,CASSQEDLHGYTF,TGTGCCAGCAGCCAGGAGGACTTGCATGGCTACACCTTC
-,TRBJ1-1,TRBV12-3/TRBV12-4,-,CASRATGAPTEAFF,TGTGCCAGCAGGGCGACAGGCGCCCCAACTGAAGCTTTCTTT
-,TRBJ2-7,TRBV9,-,CASSGKSTYSYEQYF,TGTGCCAGCAGCGGGAAAAGTACTTATTCCTACGAGCAGTACTTC
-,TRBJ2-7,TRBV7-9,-,CASSPPGASYEQYF,TGTGCCAGCAGCCCACCGGGAGCGTCCTACGAGCAGTACTTC
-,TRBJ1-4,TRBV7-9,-,CASSLGATNEKLFF,TGTGCCAGCAGCTTGGGTGCAACTAATGAAAAACTGTTTTTT
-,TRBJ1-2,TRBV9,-,CASLGNGYTF,TGTGCCAGCCTCGGTAATGGCTACACCTTC
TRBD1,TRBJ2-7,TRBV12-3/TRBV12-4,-,CASSLGQGALFYEQYF,TGTGCCAGCAGTTTAGGACAGGGAGCTTTATTCTACGAGCAGTACTTC
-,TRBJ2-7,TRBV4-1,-,CASSQDQDIIYEQYF,TGCGCCAGCAGCCAAGATCAGGACATTATCTACGAGCAGTACTTC
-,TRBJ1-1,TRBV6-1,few,CASSEWTHTEAFF,TGTGCCAGCAGTGAATGGACCCACACTGAAGCTTTCTTT
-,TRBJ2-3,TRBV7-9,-,CASNPPFGFLADTQYF,TGTGCCAGCAACCCTCCTTTCGGCTTTCTCGCAGATACGCAGTATTTT
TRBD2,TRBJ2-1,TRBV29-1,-,CSVGLAGPLINEQFF,TGCAGCGTGGGACTAGCGGGACCTCTCATCAATGAGCAGTTCTTC
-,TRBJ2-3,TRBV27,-,CASSPGLPNTQYF,TGTGCCAGCAGTCCCGGACTACCAAATACGCAGTATTTT
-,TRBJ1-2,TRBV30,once,CAWRLGARDGYTF,TGTGCCTGGAGGTTAGGAGCAAGGGATGGCTACACCTTC
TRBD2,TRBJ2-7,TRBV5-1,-,CASSLTSGRALGDEQYF,TGCGCCAGCAGCTTGACTAGCGGGAGGGCCCTCGGGGACGAGCAGTACTTC
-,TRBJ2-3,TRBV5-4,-,CASSTPGERDTQYF,TGTGCCAGCAGCACCCCGGGGGAGAGAGATACGCAGTATTTT
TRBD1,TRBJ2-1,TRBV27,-,CASSDNRGWDEQFF,TGTGCCAGCAGTGACAACAGGGGGTGGGATGAGCAGTTCTTC
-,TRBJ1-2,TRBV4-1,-,CASSHPAGTENYGYTF,TGCGCCAGCAGCCACCCGGCCGGGACTGAGAACTATGGCTACACCTTC
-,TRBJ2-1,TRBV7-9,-,CASSLLLGGGQQFF,TGTGCCAGCAGCTTGCTTTTAGGCGGAGGACAGCAGTTCTTC